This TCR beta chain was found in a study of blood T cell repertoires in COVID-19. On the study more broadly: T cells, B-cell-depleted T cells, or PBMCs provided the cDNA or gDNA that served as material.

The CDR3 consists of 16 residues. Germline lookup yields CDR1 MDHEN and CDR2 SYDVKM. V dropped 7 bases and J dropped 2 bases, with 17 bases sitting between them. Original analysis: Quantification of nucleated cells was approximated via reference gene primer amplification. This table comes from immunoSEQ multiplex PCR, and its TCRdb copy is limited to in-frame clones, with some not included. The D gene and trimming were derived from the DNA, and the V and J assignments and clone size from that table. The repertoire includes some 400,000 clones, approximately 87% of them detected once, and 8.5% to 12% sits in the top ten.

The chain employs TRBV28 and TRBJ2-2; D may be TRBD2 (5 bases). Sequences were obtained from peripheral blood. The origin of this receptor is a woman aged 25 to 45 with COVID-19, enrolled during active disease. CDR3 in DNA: TGTGCCAGCATAAGGGATTCGGGATCCAACACCGGGGAGCTGTTTTTT. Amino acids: CASIRDSGSNTGELFF.